This T cell receptor (beta chain) is from a study of blood T cell repertoires in COVID-19. The Seattle patients joined while their infection was active and were tracked longitudinally afterward. Repertoires were generated with immunoSEQ multiplex PCR, while TCRdb's copy carries only in-frame clones and drops some. The top ten hold roughly 7.1% of the sample, which has a few hundred thousand clones, approximately 86% seen once. CDR3 length: 16 amino acids. After removal of 5 bases from V and 5 bases from J, the junction contained 10 bases not matched to a gene. Germline-derived CDR1 and CDR2 are SGHTA and FQGTGA.

The source material was peripheral blood. The genes are TRBV7-3 and TRBJ2-2; the match to TRBD2 covers 8 bases. This receptor was identified in a woman aged 55-70 years with COVID-19, enrolled during active disease. CDR3 protein: CASSPLAGKGTGELFF. The CDR3 DNA reads TGTGCCAGCAGCCCCTTAGCGGGGAAGGGGACCGGGGAGCTGTTTTTT.